This T cell receptor (beta chain) was profiled in a study of T cell repertoires in cytomegalovirus infection. Whole-study findings and limits: Identification of carriers of CMV plus the relevant HLA was achieved through cumulative public TCR beta family frequency. Ex vivo, HLA-C-restricted CMV-specific TCR beta clonotypes prevailed over the rest of the response.

The trim removed 6 bases at V and 3 bases at J, leaving 14 bases unmatched. There are 17 residues in the CDR3. Germline lookup yields CDR1 LGHNT and CDR2 FRNRAP. TCRdb ran MiXCR on the reads and lists one entry per CDR3 protein. The data contain 150,000 to 200,000 distinct CDR3 sequences, over 25% of them seen just once; the ten biggest clones take up around 29%. On this clonotype: Its target is unknown.

The receptor's source is a human donor in good health (CMV status not recorded). Some clones in this sample may be carry-over from other donors' samples. The chain carries TRBV12-5 and TRBJ1-5; TRBD1 matches at 7 bases. Specimen: PBMCs. The CDR3, as DNA: TGTGCTAGTGGGCAAAACAGGGGATTCAGCCTCAATCAGCCCCAGCATTTT. Protein sequence: CASGQNRGFSLNQPQHF.